A single T cell receptor (beta chain) is shown here with its context. These data belong to a study of CD8 T cells in Susac syndrome. CD8+ and CD4+ T cells taken from blood had their TCR beta sequenced. The authors negatively isolated CD8+ and CD4+ T cells and FACS-enriched TEMRA cells. V was clipped by 5 bases and J by 5 bases, with 13 bases between them. Germline assignment: CDR1 SGHTA and CDR2 FQGTGA. This CDR3 is built from 14 residues. RNA was extracted with the RNeasy kit, and a quantity of roughly 0.5 to 1 ug was reverse transcribed using random hexamers. Each CDR3 protein is one row after TCRdb ran MiXCR on the immunoSEQ multiplex PCR reads. The sample has some 94,000 distinct CDR3 sequences, over 90% seen once.

This receptor was taken from a human donor with Susac syndrome. The sample taken for sequencing was CD4+ T cells from PBMCs. This chain joins TRBV7-3 and TRBJ2-1; a possible D gene is TRBD2 (6 bases). CDR3 DNA sequence: TGTGCCAGCAGCCATGGAGGGGTCGACAATGAGCAGTTCTTC. It yields the protein CASSHGGVDNEQFF.